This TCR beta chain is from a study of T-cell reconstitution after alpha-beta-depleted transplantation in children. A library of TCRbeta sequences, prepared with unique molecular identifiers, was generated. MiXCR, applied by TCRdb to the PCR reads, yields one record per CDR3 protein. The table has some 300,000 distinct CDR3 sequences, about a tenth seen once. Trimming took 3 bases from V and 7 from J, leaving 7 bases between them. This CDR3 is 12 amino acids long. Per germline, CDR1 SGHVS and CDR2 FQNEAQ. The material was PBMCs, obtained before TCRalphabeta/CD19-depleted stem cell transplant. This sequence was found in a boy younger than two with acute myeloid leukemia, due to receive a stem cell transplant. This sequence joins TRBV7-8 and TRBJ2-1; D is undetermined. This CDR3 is CASSFSKNEQFF. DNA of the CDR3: TGTGCCAGCAGCTTTTCAAAAAATGAGCAGTTCTTC.